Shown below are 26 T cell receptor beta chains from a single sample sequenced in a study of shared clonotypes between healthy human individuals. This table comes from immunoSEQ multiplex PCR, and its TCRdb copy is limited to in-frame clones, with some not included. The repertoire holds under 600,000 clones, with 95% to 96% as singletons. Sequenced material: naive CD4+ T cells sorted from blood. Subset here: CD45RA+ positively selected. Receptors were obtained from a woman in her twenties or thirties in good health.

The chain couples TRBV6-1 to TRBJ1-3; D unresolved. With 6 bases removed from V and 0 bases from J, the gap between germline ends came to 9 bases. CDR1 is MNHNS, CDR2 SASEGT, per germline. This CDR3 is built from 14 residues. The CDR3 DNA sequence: TGTGCCAGCAGGGAGGGTATCTCTGGAAACACCATATATTTT. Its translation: CASREGISGNTIYF.

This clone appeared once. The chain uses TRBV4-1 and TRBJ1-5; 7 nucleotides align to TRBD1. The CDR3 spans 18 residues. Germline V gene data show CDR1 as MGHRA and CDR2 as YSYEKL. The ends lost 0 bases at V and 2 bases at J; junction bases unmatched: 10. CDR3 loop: CASSQDRFGQDGNQPQHF. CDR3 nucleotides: TGCGCCAGCAGCCAAGATCGATTCGGACAGGATGGCAATCAGCCCCAGCATTTT.

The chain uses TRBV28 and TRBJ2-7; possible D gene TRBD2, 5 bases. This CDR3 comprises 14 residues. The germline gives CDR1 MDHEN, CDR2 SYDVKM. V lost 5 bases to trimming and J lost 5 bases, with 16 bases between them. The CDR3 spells CASSTDSLANEQYF. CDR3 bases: TGTGCCAGCAGTACGGACTCGCTCGCCAACGAGCAGTACTTC.

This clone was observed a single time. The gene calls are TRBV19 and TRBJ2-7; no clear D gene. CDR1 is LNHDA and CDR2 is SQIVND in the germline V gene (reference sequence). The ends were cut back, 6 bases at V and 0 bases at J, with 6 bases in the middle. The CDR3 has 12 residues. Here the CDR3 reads CASSPDSYEQYF. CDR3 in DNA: TGTGCCAGTAGCCCGGACTCCTACGAGCAGTACTTC.

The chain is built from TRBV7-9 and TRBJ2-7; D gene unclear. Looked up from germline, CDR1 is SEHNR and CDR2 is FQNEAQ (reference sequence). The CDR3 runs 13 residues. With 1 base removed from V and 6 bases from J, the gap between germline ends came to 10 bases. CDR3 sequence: CASSLGRWGEQYF. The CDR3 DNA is TGTGCCAGCAGCTTAGGCCGATGGGGCGAGCAGTACTTC.

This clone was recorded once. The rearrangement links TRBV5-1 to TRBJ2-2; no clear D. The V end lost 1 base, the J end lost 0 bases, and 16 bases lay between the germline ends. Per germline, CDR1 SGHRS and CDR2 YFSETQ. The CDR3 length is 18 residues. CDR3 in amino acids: CASSLRWPRSPNTGELFF. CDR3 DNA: TGCGCCAGCAGCTTGAGATGGCCGAGGAGCCCGAACACCGGGGAGCTGTTTTTT.

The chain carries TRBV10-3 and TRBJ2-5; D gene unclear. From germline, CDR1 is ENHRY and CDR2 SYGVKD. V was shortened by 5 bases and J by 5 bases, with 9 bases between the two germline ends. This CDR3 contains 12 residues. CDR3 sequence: CAISSESETQYF. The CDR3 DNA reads TGTGCCATCAGTAGTGAGAGCGAGACCCAGTACTTC.

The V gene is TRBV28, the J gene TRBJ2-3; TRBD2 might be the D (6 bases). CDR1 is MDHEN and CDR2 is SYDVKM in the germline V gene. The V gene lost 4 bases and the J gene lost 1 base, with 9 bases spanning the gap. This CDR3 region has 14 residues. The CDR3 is CASSSEGRTDTQYF. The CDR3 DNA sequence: TGTGCCAGCAGTTCGGAGGGACGCACAGATACGCAGTATTTT.

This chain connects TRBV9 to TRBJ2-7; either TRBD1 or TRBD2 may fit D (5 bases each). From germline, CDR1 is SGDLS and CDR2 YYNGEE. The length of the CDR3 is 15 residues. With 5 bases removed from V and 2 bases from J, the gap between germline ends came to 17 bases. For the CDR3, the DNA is TGTGCCAGCAGTTCTCGGGGCGGACAAGCCTACGAGCAGTACTTC. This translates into CASSSRGGQAYEQYF.

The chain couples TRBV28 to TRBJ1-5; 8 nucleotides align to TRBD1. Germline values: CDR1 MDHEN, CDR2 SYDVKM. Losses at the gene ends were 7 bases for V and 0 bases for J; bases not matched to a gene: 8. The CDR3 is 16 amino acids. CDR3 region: CASKTTGGYSNQPQHF. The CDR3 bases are TGTGCCAGCAAAACTACAGGGGGTTATAGCAATCAGCCCCAGCATTTT.

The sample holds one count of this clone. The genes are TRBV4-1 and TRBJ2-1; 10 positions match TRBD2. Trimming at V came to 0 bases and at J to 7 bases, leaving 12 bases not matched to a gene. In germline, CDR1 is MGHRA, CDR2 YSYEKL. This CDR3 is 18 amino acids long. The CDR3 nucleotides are TGCGCCAGCAGCCAAGAAAGTGGGGGGACTAGCGTTAGAAATGAGCAGTTCTTC. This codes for CASSQESGGTSVRNEQFF.

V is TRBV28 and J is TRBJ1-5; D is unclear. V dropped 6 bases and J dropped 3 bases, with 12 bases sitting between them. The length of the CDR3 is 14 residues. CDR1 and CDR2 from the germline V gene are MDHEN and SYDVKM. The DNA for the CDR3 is TGTGCCAGCAGCTCCTGGGGTGACAATCAGCCCCAGCATTTT. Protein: CASSSWGDNQPQHF.

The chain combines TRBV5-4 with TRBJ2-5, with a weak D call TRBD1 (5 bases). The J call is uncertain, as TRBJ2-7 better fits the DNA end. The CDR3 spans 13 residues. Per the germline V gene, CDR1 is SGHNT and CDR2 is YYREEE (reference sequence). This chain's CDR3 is CASSLAQGSEQYF. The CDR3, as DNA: TGTGCCAGCAGCTTGGCCCAGGGTTCCGAGCAGTACTTC.

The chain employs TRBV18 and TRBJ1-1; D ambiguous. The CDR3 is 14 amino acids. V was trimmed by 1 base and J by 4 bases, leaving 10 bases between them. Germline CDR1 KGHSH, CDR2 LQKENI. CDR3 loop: CASSPQGGPTEAFF. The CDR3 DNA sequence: TGTGCCAGCTCACCACAGGGAGGTCCCACTGAAGCTTTCTTT.

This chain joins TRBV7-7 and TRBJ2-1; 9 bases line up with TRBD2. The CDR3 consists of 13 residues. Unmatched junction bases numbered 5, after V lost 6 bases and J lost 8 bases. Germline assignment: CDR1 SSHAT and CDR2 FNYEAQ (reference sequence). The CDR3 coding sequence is TGTGCCAGCAGTGTAGCGGGAGCTGATGAGCAGTTCTTC. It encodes CASSVAGADEQFF.

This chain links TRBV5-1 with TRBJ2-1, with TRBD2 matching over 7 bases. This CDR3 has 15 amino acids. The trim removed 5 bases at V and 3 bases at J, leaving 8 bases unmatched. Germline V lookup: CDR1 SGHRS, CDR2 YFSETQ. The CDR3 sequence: CASRPGRESYNEQFF. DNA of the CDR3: TGCGCCAGCAGGCCTGGGCGGGAGAGCTACAATGAGCAGTTCTTC.

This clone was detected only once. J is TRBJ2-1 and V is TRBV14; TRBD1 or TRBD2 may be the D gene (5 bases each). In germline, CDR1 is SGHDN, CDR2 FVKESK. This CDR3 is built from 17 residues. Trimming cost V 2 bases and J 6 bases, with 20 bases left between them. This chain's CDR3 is CASSQLREMTHPNEQFF. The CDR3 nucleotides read TGTGCCAGCAGCCAACTCAGGGAGATGACCCATCCCAATGAGCAGTTCTTC.

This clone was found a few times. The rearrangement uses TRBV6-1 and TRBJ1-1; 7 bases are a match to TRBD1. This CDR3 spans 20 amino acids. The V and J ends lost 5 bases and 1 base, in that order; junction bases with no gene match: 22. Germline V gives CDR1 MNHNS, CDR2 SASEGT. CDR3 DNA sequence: TGTGCCAGCAGTCAAGGCCTATCGGGGTTTTGGGGACAGCAGAACACTGAAGCTTTCTTT. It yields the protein CASSQGLSGFWGQQNTEAFF.

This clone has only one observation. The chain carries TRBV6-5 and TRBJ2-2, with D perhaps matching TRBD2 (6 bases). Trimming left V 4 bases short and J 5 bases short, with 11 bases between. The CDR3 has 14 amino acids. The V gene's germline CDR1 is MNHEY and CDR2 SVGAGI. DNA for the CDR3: TGTGCCAGCAGTTGGGAACGGGAGACCGGGGAGCTGTTTTTT. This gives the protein CASSWERETGELFF.

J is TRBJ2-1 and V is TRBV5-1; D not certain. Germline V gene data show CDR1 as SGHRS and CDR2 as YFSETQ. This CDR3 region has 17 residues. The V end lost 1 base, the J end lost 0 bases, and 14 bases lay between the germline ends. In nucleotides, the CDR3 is TGCGCCAGCAGCTTGATTGTCGGCCGGCTCTCCTACAATGAGCAGTTCTTC. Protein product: CASSLIVGRLSYNEQFF.

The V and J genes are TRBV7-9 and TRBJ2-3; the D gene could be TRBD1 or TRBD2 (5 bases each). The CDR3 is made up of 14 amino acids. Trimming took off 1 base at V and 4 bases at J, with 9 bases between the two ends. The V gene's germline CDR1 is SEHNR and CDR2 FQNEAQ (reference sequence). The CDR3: CASSLVGTSDTQYF. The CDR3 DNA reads TGTGCCAGCAGCTTAGTCGGGACCTCAGATACGCAGTATTTT.

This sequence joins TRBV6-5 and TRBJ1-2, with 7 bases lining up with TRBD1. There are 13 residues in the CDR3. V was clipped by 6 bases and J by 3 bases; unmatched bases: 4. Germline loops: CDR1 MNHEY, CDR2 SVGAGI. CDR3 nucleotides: TGTGCCAGCAGCCGACAGGGAGACTATGGCTACACCTTC. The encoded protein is CASSRQGDYGYTF.

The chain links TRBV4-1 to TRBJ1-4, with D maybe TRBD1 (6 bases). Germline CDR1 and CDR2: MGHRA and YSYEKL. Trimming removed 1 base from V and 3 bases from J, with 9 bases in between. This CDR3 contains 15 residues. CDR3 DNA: TGCGCCAGCAGCCAAGTCAGGACAGCTAATGAAAAACTGTTTTTT. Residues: CASSQVRTANEKLFF.

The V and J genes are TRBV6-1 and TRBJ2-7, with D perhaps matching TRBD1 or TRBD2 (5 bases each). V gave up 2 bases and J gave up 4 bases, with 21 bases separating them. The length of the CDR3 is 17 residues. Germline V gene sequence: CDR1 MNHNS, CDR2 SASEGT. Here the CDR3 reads CASSESEGLPLSYEQYF. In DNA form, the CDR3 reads TGTGCCAGCAGTGAATCAGAGGGGCTCCCCCTCTCATACGAGCAGTACTTC.

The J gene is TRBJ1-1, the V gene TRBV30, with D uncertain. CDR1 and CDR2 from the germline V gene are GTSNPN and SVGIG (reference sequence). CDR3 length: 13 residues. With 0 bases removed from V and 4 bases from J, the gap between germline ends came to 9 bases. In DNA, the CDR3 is TGTGCCTGGAGTGTACTATGGGCCACTGAAGCTTTCTTT. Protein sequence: CAWSVLWATEAFF.

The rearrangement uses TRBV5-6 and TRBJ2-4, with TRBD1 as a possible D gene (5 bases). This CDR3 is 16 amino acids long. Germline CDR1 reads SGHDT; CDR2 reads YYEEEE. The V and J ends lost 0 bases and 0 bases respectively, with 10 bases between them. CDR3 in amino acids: CASSLGTKLAKNIQYF. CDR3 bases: TGTGCCAGCAGCTTGGGGACAAAACTAGCCAAAAACATTCAGTACTTC.